This T cell receptor (beta chain) was observed in a study of Ad26.COV2.S vaccination and SARS-CoV-2 variants (dated by TCRdb to the early 2020s). About the full investigation: Donors in the vaccine arm were drawn from COV1001, a phase I-IIa trial of Ad26.COV2.S in healthy adults that was multicentre, randomized, double-blind and placebo-controlled. Dosing of Ad26.COV2.S was intramuscular, at either 5x10^10 or 1x10^11 viral particles, delivered as one shot or as two shots spaced 56 days apart. TCRbeta repertoire sequencing was used to assess the specificity and breadth of SARS-CoV-2-reactive T cell receptors after Ad26.COV2.S vaccination. A total of approximately 30 samples were included in the TCR-sequenced set, comprising around 19 Ad26.COV2.S vaccine recipients, 5 placebo recipients and 8 SARS-CoV-2 convalescent individuals. Participants in the trial were split at random into five groups of five each, receiving low-dose or high-dose Ad26.COV2.S once or twice, or else placebo on both occasions. Investigators remained blinded to trial group allocation during experiments and outcome assessment.

The research as a whole found: Compared with placebo recipients, Ad26.COV2.S recipients showed higher spike-specific TCR breadth (P = 0.0014). After vaccination, spike-specific CD8+ and CD4+ T cell responses were reported to show substantial breadth. The authors noted that the TCR breadth and depth analyses may have underestimated total T cell responses. Comparable non-spike TCR breadth was observed between vaccine and placebo recipients, consistent with only spike being contained in the vaccine. The study was not powered for comparison of responses between vaccine doses or regimens.

The immunoSEQ Assay was used to sequence TCRbeta CDR3 regions. After extraction, genomic DNA underwent amplification by bias-controlled multiplex PCR, followed by high-throughput sequencing. For the original study's pipeline: To quantify the absolute abundance of every unique TCRbeta CDR3 region, sequences were collapsed and filtered. T cell fraction was estimated by normalizing TCRbeta template counts to usable DNA, which was measured by amplifying reference genes present in all nucleated cells. Repertoire TCRs were annotated as SARS-CoV-2-specific when V gene, CDR3 amino acid sequence and J gene were exactly matched to a known reactive TCR set. The reference SARS-CoV-2 TCR set came from MIRA and was filtered for enrichment in COVID-19-positive ImmuneCODE repertoires, removing public or cross-reactive TCRs. Using the MIRA antigens, annotated TCRs were further analysed by specific ORF or by position within an ORF. Breadth was defined as the number of annotated unique rearrangements divided by the total number of unique productive rearrangements, and depth was defined as the summed frequency of the annotated unique rearrangements. Group comparisons of TCR breadth used two-sided Wilcoxon rank-sum tests. This is the immuneACCESS table as TCRdb keeps it, with only in-frame sequences that have V and J called. A part of the clones is gone; compared with another copy, unresolved V genes explain less than half, and the rest is unexplained. That table is the source of V, J and clone size, and D and trimming were worked out from the DNA. The table for this sample lists 440,000 or so clones; around 90% of them were counted only once. The ten top clones hold 4.3% of the sample.

This specimen's treatment or condition label, interpreted: roughly 19 received Ad26.COV2.S at low or high dose, single or two shots; about 5 received placebo; per-sample allocation not given. Repertoires of vaccine and placebo recipients were sequenced from samples taken on day 63 after the first injection. In Cohort 1b, around 23 adults aged 18-55 years were enrolled at a single site in Boston, USA, between 29 July and 7 August 2020. Ad26.COV2.S was a replication-incompetent adenovirus type 26 vector that expressed a prefusion-stabilized SARS-CoV-2 spike protein derived from the original Wuhan strain. V and J are truncated by 6 bases and 2 bases respectively, leaving an intervening sequence of 3 bases. The cysteine opens and the phenylalanine closes a CDR3 of 11 amino acids. The entry retains the CDR3 DNA only, 33 bases that are in frame from base 1. Via the germline V gene (reference sequence), CDR1 is SEHNR and CDR2 FQNEAQ.

Regarding this clone: Its antigen is still unknown. The input lacks base qualities; no much larger clone sits a single base away.

This TCR was sampled from a person between 18 and 59 years old who received the Ad26.COV2.S COVID-19 vaccine or a placebo. The sample was peripheral blood, taken in a trial of Ad26.COV2.S vaccine versus placebo. In this chain, TRBV7-9 is recombined with TRBJ2-3, with the D gene too uncertain to name. CDR3 protein: CASSNTDTQYF. In nucleotides, the sequence is TGTGCCAGCAGTAACACAGATACGCAGTATTTT.